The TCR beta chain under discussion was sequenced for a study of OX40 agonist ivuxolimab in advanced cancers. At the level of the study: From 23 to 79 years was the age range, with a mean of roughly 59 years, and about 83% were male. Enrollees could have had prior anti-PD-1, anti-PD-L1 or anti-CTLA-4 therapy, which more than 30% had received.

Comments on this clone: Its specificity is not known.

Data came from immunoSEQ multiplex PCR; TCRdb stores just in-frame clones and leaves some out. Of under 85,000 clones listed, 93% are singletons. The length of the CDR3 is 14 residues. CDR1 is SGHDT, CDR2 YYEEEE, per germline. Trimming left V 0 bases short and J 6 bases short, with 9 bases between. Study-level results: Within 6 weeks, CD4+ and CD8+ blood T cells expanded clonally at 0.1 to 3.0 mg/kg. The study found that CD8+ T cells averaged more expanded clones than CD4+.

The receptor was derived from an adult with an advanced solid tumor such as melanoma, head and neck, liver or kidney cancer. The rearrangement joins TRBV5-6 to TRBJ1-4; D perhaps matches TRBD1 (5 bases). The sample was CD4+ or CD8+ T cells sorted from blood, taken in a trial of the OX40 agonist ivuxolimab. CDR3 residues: CASSLGLGDEKLFF. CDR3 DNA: TGTGCCAGCAGCTTGGGATTGGGGGATGAAAAACTGTTTTTT. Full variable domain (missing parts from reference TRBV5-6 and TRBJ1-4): DAGVTQSPTHLIKTRGQQVTLRCSPKSGHDTVSWYQQALGQGPQFIFQYYEEEERQRGNFPDRFSGHQFPNYSSELNVNALLLGDSALYLCASSLGLGDEKLFFGSGTQLSVL.